This T cell receptor beta chain was documented in a study of vaccination effects on CD4 cells after COVID-19. The study's findings and limits: Clonal contraction was marked in infection- and vaccine-induced clones late after vaccination.

This clone was seen a single time. Its antigen is unknown. Per the germline V gene, CDR1 is SGDLS and CDR2 is YYNGEE. The CDR3 contains 15 residues. V was pared by 0 bases and J by 0 bases, with 9 bases between. TCRdb's copy holds only in-frame clones and misses some; the assay was immunoSEQ multiplex PCR. The sample carries approximately 76,000 clones, about 79% recorded once. Before sequencing took place, the ViraFEST assay used viral peptide pools to expand antigen-specific CD4+ T cells. CD4+ T cells were isolated after less than 13 days of culture. Nucleocapsid antibody tests were negative, and the vaccine recipients had no prior SARS-CoV-2 infection. Researchers reported culturing two million PBMC in each well, adding about 9.5 IU/ml IL-2 and about 9.5 ug/ml peptides. Cultures got half-medium changes with IL-2 on days 3 and 7.

The chain employs TRBV9 and TRBJ1-1; no clear D gene. Sequenced here: CD4+ T cells from PBMCs cultured with SARS-CoV-2 spike peptides, sampled before COVID-19 vaccination. The sequence was collected from a human donor who received a COVID-19 vaccine. CDR3 sequence: CASSVATRLNTEAFF. The DNA for the CDR3 is TGTGCCAGCAGCGTAGCAACCAGACTGAACACTGAAGCTTTCTTT. Full variable domain (missing parts from reference TRBV9 and TRBJ1-1): DSGVTQTPKHLITATGQRVTLRCSPRSGDLSVYWYQQSLDQGLQFLIQYYNGEERAKGNILERFSAQQFPDLHSELNLSSLELGDSALYFCASSVATRLNTEAFFGQGTRLTVV.